This TCR beta chain was documented in a study of PD-L1 blockade in urothelial cancer. Overall study context: The median number of T cells present in blood samples was around 150,000.

The time point denotes: peripheral blood 6 weeks after treatment start. Each patient gave between 1 and 8 samples, pretreatment and on-treatment. General study findings and limits: It was durable-benefit patients whose tumor-associated blood clones expanded more at 3 weeks. Better survival was predicted when blood TCR clonality before treatment fell below the median.

Measured with immunoSEQ multiplex PCR; TCRdb has only the in-frame clones, and not every one. The table records tens of thousands of clones, about nine tenths of them present only once. Turning to this clone: The antigen remains undetermined.

Germline V CDR1 and CDR2: LNHNV, YYDKDF (reference sequence). The CDR3 spans 14 residues. Trimming took off 1 base at V and 5 bases at J, with 11 bases between the two ends. This TCR was recovered from a man aged 60-69 years with urothelial cancer. The rearrangement links TRBV15 to TRBJ1-1; perhaps TRBD1 as D (5 bases). The sequencing used PBMCs, collected around atezolizumab (anti-PD-L1) treatment. In nucleotides, the CDR3 is TGTGCCACCAGCAGAGGTCAGACAGTTACTGAAGCTTTCTTT. Its protein product is CATSRGQTVTEAFF. Filled out from reference TRBV15 and TRBJ1-1, the complete variable domain reads DAMVIQNPRYQVTQFGKPVTLSCSQTLNHNVMYWYQQKSSQAPKLLFHYYDKDFNNEADTPDNFQSRRPNTSFCFLDIRSPGLGDTAMYLCATSRGQTVTEAFFGQGTRLTVV.